Below are 14 T cell receptor beta chains sequenced from a single sample in a study of T cell changes during pregnancy in multiple sclerosis. Clones were sequenced by immunoSEQ multiplex PCR, and TCRdb holds only the in-frame ones, with some missing. Of about 58,000 clones in the sample, 85% to 95% were seen once. The sample in question was CD8+ T cells from peripheral blood mononuclear cells, obtained in the second trimester of pregnancy. The receptors stem from a female donor with multiple sclerosis, enrolled in a pregnancy study.

This clone has a handful of counts. This chain links TRBV19 with TRBJ2-1; 9 positions agree with TRBD2. Germline CDR1 LNHDA, CDR2 SQIVND (reference sequence). CDR3 length equals 12 residues. V trimming: 9 bases; J trimming: 4 bases; junction bases outside the gene matches: 1. In DNA form, the CDR3 reads TGTGCCAGCCTAGCGGGATACAATGAGCAGTTCTTC. It codes for CASLAGYNEQFF. Filled out from reference TRBV19 and TRBJ2-1, the complete variable domain reads DGGITQSPKYLFRKEGQNVTLSCEQNLNHDAMYWYRQDPGQGLRLIYYSQIVNDFQKGDIAEGYSVSREKKESFPLTVTSAQKNPTAFYLCASLAGYNEQFFGPGTRLTVL.

The rearrangement links TRBV9 to TRBJ2-2; possible D gene TRBD2, 5 bases. Germline V gene data show CDR1 as SGDLS and CDR2 as YYNGEE. The length of the CDR3 is 15 residues. Trimming left V 4 bases short and J 4 bases short, with 14 bases between. The CDR3 protein is CASSPRGMGTGELFF. DNA of the CDR3: TGTGCCAGCAGCCCCCGAGGGATGGGCACCGGGGAGCTGTTTTTT.

The gene calls are TRBV4-2 and TRBJ2-1; maybe TRBD2 (6 bases). Germline-derived CDR1 and CDR2 are LGHNA and YNFKEQ. The CDR3 has 14 residues. The V end lost 7 bases, the J end lost 5 bases, and 15 bases lay between the germline ends. Here the CDR3 reads CASNLGGSHNEQFF. Written as DNA, the CDR3 is TGTGCCAGCAACCTTGGGGGGAGCCACAATGAGCAGTTCTTC.

The chain employs TRBV6-5 and TRBJ2-7; 7 bases match TRBD1. Germline CDR1 is MNHEY and CDR2 is SVGAGI. After removal of 11 bases from V and 0 bases from J, the junction contained 7 bases not matched to a gene. The CDR3 sequence is 13 residues long. The CDR3 spells CARIRDSSYEQYF. The CDR3 DNA reads as TGTGCCCGCATCCGGGACAGCTCCTACGAGCAGTACTTC.

CDR3 sequence reads: CASSLGEGSEKLFF. CDR3 DNA sequence: TGCGCCAGCAGCTTGGGGGAGGGCAGTGAAAAACTGTTTTTT. The chain employs TRBV5-1 and TRBJ1-4; D gene unclear. This CDR3 has 14 amino acids. V was cut by 0 bases and J by 7 bases, with 10 bases left in between. CDR1 is SGHRS and CDR2 is YFSETQ in the germline V gene.

In its sample, this clone was seen once. The chain recombines TRBV5-1 with TRBJ2-7; TRBD1 might be the D (6 bases). The CDR3 spans 15 residues. Germline V CDR1 and CDR2: SGHRS, YFSETQ. Deletions cut 0 bases from V and 11 bases from J, with 21 bases between. The CDR3 is CASSLALKGEGKEYF. The DNA for the CDR3 is TGCGCCAGCAGCTTGGCCTTGAAGGGGGAAGGCAAAGAGTACTTC.

This chain uses TRBV6-5 with TRBJ2-1, with 9 nucleotides matching TRBD2. The germline V gene has CDR1 MNHEY and CDR2 SVGAGI. The CDR3 has 13 residues. Trimming took 2 bases from V and 10 from J; bases not matched to a gene: 3. Here the CDR3 reads CASSYEAGGEQFF. In nucleotides, the CDR3 is TGTGCCAGCAGTTACGAAGCGGGAGGCGAGCAGTTCTTC.

The rearrangement joins TRBV9 to TRBJ2-1, with TRBD1 as a possible D gene (6 bases). Per germline, CDR1 SGDLS and CDR2 YYNGEE. With 1 base removed from V and 8 bases from J, the gap between germline ends came to 16 bases. CDR3 length: 15 residues. CDR3 DNA sequence: TGTGCCAGCAGCGTATCGGCACAGGGATTCTATGAGCAGTTCTTC. It encodes CASSVSAQGFYEQFF.

The rearrangement links TRBV4-1 to TRBJ2-1, with TRBD2 matching 9 bases. This CDR3 is 17 amino acids long. CDR1 and CDR2 from the germline V gene are MGHRA and YSYEKL. V was clipped by 4 bases and J by 8 bases; unmatched bases: 15. The CDR3 sequence is CASSPGPSAGGPHEQFF. CDR3 DNA: TGCGCCAGCAGCCCAGGACCCTCGGCGGGAGGGCCGCATGAGCAGTTCTTC.

The chain combines TRBV19 with TRBJ2-1; 10 bases fit TRBD2. The length of the CDR3 is 13 residues. The germline V gene encodes CDR1 LNHDA and CDR2 SQIVND (reference sequence). V dropped 5 bases and J dropped 15; count of bases not matched to a gene: 10. The CDR3 protein is CASSVTSGIEVFF. CDR3 DNA: TGTGCCAGTAGTGTAACTAGCGGGATAGAGGTGTTCTTC. Filled out from reference TRBV19 and TRBJ2-1, the complete variable domain reads DGGITQSPKYLFRKEGQNVTLSCEQNLNHDAMYWYRQDPGQGLRLIYYSQIVNDFQKGDIAEGYSVSREKKESFPLTVTSAQKNPTAFYLCASSVTSGIEVFFGPGTRLTVL.

The chain is built from TRBV7-6 and TRBJ2-1; TRBD2 matches 7 bases. CDR1 is SGHVS and CDR2 is FNYEAQ in the germline V gene. V dropped 5 bases and J dropped 0; count of bases not matched to a gene: 7. The CDR3 totals 16 residues. This CDR3 reads CASSRTSASSYNEQFF. The CDR3 DNA reads TGTGCCAGCAGCCGAACTAGCGCGAGCTCCTACAATGAGCAGTTCTTC. Based on the CDR3 plus reference TRBV7-6 and TRBJ2-1, the full variable domain is GAGVSQSPRYKVTKRGQDVALRCDPISGHVSLYWYRQALGQGPEFLTYFNYEAQQDKSGLPNDRFSAERPEGSISTLTIQRTEQRDSAMYRCASSRTSASSYNEQFFGPGTRLTVL.

V usage is TRBV27 and J usage is TRBJ1-1; TRBD1 matches at 7 bases. Germline trimming cut 8 bases from V and 4 bases from J; bases unmatched to any gene: 16. Germline CDR1 is MNHEY and CDR2 is SMNVEV (reference sequence). The CDR3 has 16 residues. This CDR3 reads CASRRQGTGTVTEAFF. The DNA of the CDR3 is TGTGCCAGCCGACGACAGGGAACCGGAACTGTCACTGAAGCTTTCTTT.

The V gene is TRBV5-5, the J gene TRBJ2-7; the match to TRBD1 covers 12 bases. With V trimmed by 4 bases and J by 3 bases, 5 bases remained unmatched. The CDR3 contains 15 residues. Germline CDR1 is SGHKS and CDR2 is YYEKEE (reference sequence). In nucleotides, the CDR3 is TGTGCCAGCAGCCCGGGACAGGGGGCCATCTACGAGCAGTACTTC. Translating gives CASSPGQGAIYEQYF.

The J gene is TRBJ1-5, the V gene TRBV27; 8 bases match TRBD1. V was pared by 5 bases and J by 3 bases, with 9 bases of the junction left unmatched. The germline V gene encodes CDR1 MNHEY and CDR2 SMNVEV (reference sequence). The CDR3 consists of 16 residues. The CDR3 region is CASSTVQGDINQPQHF. The CDR3 DNA reads TGTGCCAGCAGTACCGTACAGGGGGATATCAATCAGCCCCAGCATTTT.